The rows below give T cell receptor beta chains drawn from one sample of a study of shared clonotypes between healthy human individuals. The data were produced by immunoSEQ multiplex PCR, yet TCRdb's version contains in-frame clones alone and is incomplete. The sample shows about 2.4 million clones, over 85% of them seen only once. The specimen sequenced was naive CD4+ T cells from PBMCs. The source is a man between 18 and 35 years old in good health. Some clones in this sample may be carry-over from other donors' samples. The CDR3 runs from the conserved cysteine through the conserved F or W. The order of the fields is CDR3 protein, CDR3 DNA, V gene, clone size, D gene, J gene. D genes are given only for firm matches. Expanded clones are given a class, and other clones once, few, many or no size at all.

CASSLWSYNEQFF,TGTGCCAGCAGTTTGTGGTCCTACAATGAGCAGTTCTTC,TRBV27,NA,NA,TRBJ2-1
CASSSTYEQYF,TGTGCCAGCAGCTCTACCTACGAGCAGTACTTC,TRBV5-5,NA,NA,TRBJ2-7
CASSWGQTTGELFF,TGCGCCAGCAGCTGGGGGCAGACCACCGGGGAGCTGTTTTTT,TRBV5-1,NA,NA,TRBJ2-2
CASSDDSLGSYEQYF,TGTGCCAGCAGTGACGACTCCCTAGGTAGCTACGAGCAGTACTTC,TRBV6-1,NA,NA,TRBJ2-7
CASSLVAGTGGDTEAFF,TGTGCCAGCAGTTTAGTCGCCGGGACAGGAGGCGACACTGAAGCTTTCTTT,TRBV28,NA,TRBD1,TRBJ1-1
CASSHRGLYSNQPQHF,TGTGCCAGTAGCCACAGGGGGCTCTATAGCAATCAGCCCCAGCATTTT,TRBV19,NA,TRBD1,TRBJ1-5
CASSAHGGGGAGGLGETQYF,TGTGCCAGCAGCGCCCATGGCGGGGGAGGCGCGGGAGGCCTGGGAGAGACCCAGTACTTC,TRBV9,NA,TRBD2,TRBJ2-5
CASSLTGNGYTF,TGTGCCAGCAGCTTGACAGGGAATGGCTACACCTTC,TRBV7-9,NA,TRBD1,TRBJ1-2
CASSLGLAGDTQYF,TGTGCCAGCAGCTTGGGACTAGCAGGAGATACGCAGTATTTT,TRBV5-4,NA,TRBD2,TRBJ2-3
CASSAGRTFGEQYF,TGTGCCAGCAGCGCGGGACGGACCTTTGGAGAGCAGTACTTC,TRBV4-2,NA,NA,TRBJ2-7
CASSHPPYGELFF,TGTGCCAGCAGCCACCCACCTTACGGGGAGCTGTTTTTT,TRBV4-2,NA,NA,TRBJ2-2
CASSPVLTDNEQFF,TGTGCCAGCTCACCTGTCCTGACAGACAATGAGCAGTTCTTC,TRBV18,NA,NA,TRBJ2-1
CAWSVPGAGVAYEQYF,TGTGCCTGGAGTGTACCTGGGGCAGGGGTCGCCTACGAGCAGTACTTC,TRBV30,NA,NA,TRBJ2-7
CASSYSGTGGSGYTF,TGTGCCAGCAGCTATTCCGGGACAGGGGGCTCTGGCTACACCTTC,TRBV6-5,NA,TRBD1,TRBJ1-2
CAISGTGVGTEAFF,TGTGCCATCAGTGGCACAGGGGTGGGCACTGAAGCTTTCTTT,TRBV10-3,few,TRBD1,TRBJ1-1
CASSLSRYGYTF,TGTGCCAGCAGTTTATCGCGCTATGGCTACACCTTC,TRBV28,NA,NA,TRBJ1-2
CASSSNGLAGAYNEQFF,TGTGCCAGCAGCTCAAACGGACTAGCGGGGGCCTACAATGAGCAGTTCTTC,TRBV7-6,NA,TRBD2,TRBJ2-1
CASLPVDRGTEAFF,TGTGCCAGCCTCCCGGTGGACAGGGGCACTGAAGCTTTCTTT,TRBV6-6,NA,TRBD1,TRBJ1-1
CASSPIGTRLGNIQYF,TGTGCCAGCAGTCCGATCGGGACGAGGTTGGGAAACATTCAGTACTTC,TRBV27,NA,NA,TRBJ2-4
CASSLELSGEQYF,TGTGCCAGCAGCTTGGAACTTAGCGGCGAGCAGTACTTC,TRBV7-3,NA,NA,TRBJ2-7
CATSRAGSGANVLTF,TGTGCCACCAGCAGAGCCGGCTCTGGGGCCAACGTCCTGACTTTC,TRBV15,NA,NA,TRBJ2-6
CASSPTHYGYTF,TGTGCCAGCAGTCCAACACACTATGGCTACACCTTC,TRBV28,NA,NA,TRBJ1-2
CASSFWGAETEAFF,TGTGCCAGCAGTTTCTGGGGGGCGGAAACTGAAGCTTTCTTT,TRBV28,NA,NA,TRBJ1-1
CASSPLYEQYF,TGTGCCAGCAGTCCACTCTACGAGCAGTACTTC,TRBV2,NA,NA,TRBJ2-7
CATSRDTVRDGYTF,TGTGCCACCAGCAGAGATACCGTGAGGGACGGCTACACCTTC,TRBV15,NA,NA,TRBJ1-2
CASSPSFGAGAGYEQYF,TGCGCCAGCAGCCCCAGTTTCGGTGCGGGAGCGGGCTACGAGCAGTACTTC,TRBV5-1,NA,TRBD2,TRBJ2-7
CASSFPSSGSYEQYF,TGCGCCAGCAGCTTTCCGTCTAGCGGGAGCTACGAGCAGTACTTC,TRBV5-1,NA,TRBD2,TRBJ2-7
CASSPPMRENTEAFF,TGTGCCAGCTCACCACCTATGCGGGAGAACACTGAAGCTTTCTTT,TRBV18,NA,NA,TRBJ1-1
CASRYPSPWADRTVSYGYTF,TGTGCCAGCAGGTACCCCAGTCCGTGGGCGGATCGCACGGTGAGCTATGGCTACACCTTC,TRBV2,NA,NA,TRBJ1-2
CASSTIEGRFSEQFF,TGTGCCAGTAGTACCATTGAGGGACGGTTTAGTGAGCAGTTCTTC,TRBV19,NA,NA,TRBJ2-1
CASSPDRGLTNEKLFF,TGCGCCAGCAGCCCGGACAGGGGCCTAACTAATGAAAAACTGTTTTTT,TRBV5-1,once,TRBD1,TRBJ1-4
CASPWAGASGANVLTF,TGTGCCAGCCCGTGGGCGGGGGCCTCTGGGGCCAACGTCCTGACTTTC,TRBV11-2,NA,NA,TRBJ2-6
CASSNTNTGELFF,TGTGCCAGCTCAAACACAAACACCGGGGAGCTGTTTTTT,TRBV18,once,NA,TRBJ2-2